The 2 T cell receptor beta chains below all came from one sample that was sequenced in a study of human CD8 memory T cell subsets. UMI-labeled 5' RACE produced the TCR beta libraries. TCRdb reprocessed the 5' RACE reads; each CDR3 protein has one entry and no DNA is given. Its clone listing holds about 6,200 distinct CDR3 sequences. Sequenced: CD8+ effector memory T cells (TEM) sorted from PBMCs. Subset noted: effector memory CD8 T cells, CCR7- CD45RO+ CD95+. The source of these receptors is a human donor in good health.

The chain employs TRBV28 and TRBJ2-1; without DNA, the TCRdb call of TRBD1 cannot be checked. Germline CDR1 reads MDHEN; CDR2 reads SYDVKM. The CDR3 runs to 13 residues. The CDR3 region is CATAGENYNEQFF.

The V gene is TRBV27, the J gene TRBJ1-2; TCRdb's D call, TRBD1, is unchecked because there is no DNA. Germline lookup yields CDR1 MNHEY and CDR2 SMNVEV (reference sequence). This CDR3 has 16 residues. The CDR3 loop reads CASSPILGPKNYGYTF.